The clone carrying this T cell receptor (beta chain) was seen only once. The source of the sample is a study of blood T cell repertoires in COVID-19. Germline V lookup: CDR1 SGHRS, CDR2 YFSETQ. With 0 bases removed from V and 8 bases from J, the gap between germline ends came to 14 bases. The CDR3 contains 14 residues. Sequencing used immunoSEQ multiplex PCR; TCRdb keeps in-frame clones, though not all of them. The table includes 200,000 to 250,000 clones, roughly 89% detected once. This chain uses TRBV5-1 with TRBJ1-2; tentatively, D is TRBD1 (6 bases). Input material: peripheral blood. This TCR derives from a man aged 55 to 70 who had recovered from COVID-19. DNA of the CDR3: TGCGCCAGCAGCTTGGCCCCTCAGGGGTTGGGCTACACCTTC. This codes for CASSLAPQGLGYTF.